Below are 19 T cell receptor beta chains sequenced from a single sample in a study of T cells in localized non-small cell lung cancer. Sequenced by immunoSEQ multiplex PCR; TCRdb stores in-frame clones only, minus some. The table shows 11,000 or so clones, with approximately 31% occurring only once. The specimen was lung tumor tissue, collected before any cancer treatment. These receptors all stem from a man between 40 and 70 years old with stage I lung adenocarcinoma.

In this sample, this clone turned up once. As DNA, the CDR3 is TGCAGCGTTCTGCTGTTCACAGATACGCAGTATTTT. This encodes CSVLLFTDTQYF. V usage is TRBV29-1 and J usage is TRBJ2-3; D is unresolved. The CDR3 consists of 12 residues. Germline V CDR1 and CDR2: SQVTM, ANQGSEA. The germline V and J ends were trimmed by 5 bases and 2 bases, with 8 bases remaining between them.

The genes are TRBV5-1 and TRBJ1-2; D gene unclear. The CDR3 is 14 residues long. Germline V gene sequence: CDR1 SGHRS, CDR2 YFSETQ. Between the trimmed V and J ends, which lost 1 base and 5 bases, there was a span of 12 bases. DNA of the CDR3: TGCGCCAGCAGCTTGTCTCCCGGGCGGTATGGCTACACCTTC. Its protein product is CASSLSPGRYGYTF.

This clone was picked up a small number of times. This rearrangement joins TRBV19 to TRBJ2-5; D is uncertain. V lost 8 bases to trimming and J lost 5 bases, with 15 bases between them. CDR1 and CDR2 (germline): LNHDA, SQIVND (reference sequence). The CDR3 loop spans 13 amino acids. The CDR3 here is CASSKLRRETQYF. CDR3 nucleotides: TGTGCCAGTTCCAAACTACGGCGGGAGACCCAGTACTTC. Based on the CDR3 plus reference TRBV19 and TRBJ2-5, the full variable domain is DGGITQSPKYLFRKEGQNVTLSCEQNLNHDAMYWYRQDPGQGLRLIYYSQIVNDFQKGDIAEGYSVSREKKESFPLTVTSAQKNPTAFYLCASSKLRRETQYFGPGTRLLVL.

This sequence joins TRBV14 and TRBJ1-2; no firm D call. Trimming left V 0 bases short and J 6 bases short, with 11 bases between. Germline V gene lookup returns CDR1 SGHDN and CDR2 FVKESK. The CDR3 extends over 14 amino acids. The CDR3 sequence is CASSQDWSTDGYTF. CDR3 coding DNA: TGTGCCAGCAGCCAAGACTGGAGCACTGATGGCTACACCTTC. The full variable domain, its missing parts supplied by reference TRBV14 and TRBJ1-2, is EAGVTQFPSHSVIEKGQTVTLRCDPISGHDNLYWYRRVMGKEIKFLLHFVKESKQDESGMPNNRFLAERTGGTYSTLKVQPAELEDSGVYFCASSQDWSTDGYTFGSGTRLTVV.

This clone was counted many times. Other DNA sequences in this specimen translate into the identical CDR3. The J gene is TRBJ2-7, the V gene TRBV9; 8 nucleotides align to TRBD1. V gave up 5 bases and J gave up 5 bases; unmatched junction bases: 6. This CDR3 contains 13 residues. Per germline, CDR1 SGDLS and CDR2 YYNGEE. For the CDR3, the DNA is TGTGCCAGCAGTGAGGGGACAGGAGACGAGCAGTACTTC. The encoded protein is CASSEGTGDEQYF.

This chain connects TRBV5-1 to TRBJ1-5; TRBD1 might be the D (5 bases). Deletions cut 1 base from V and 5 bases from J, with 22 bases between. The CDR3 loop spans 18 amino acids. Germline values: CDR1 SGHRS, CDR2 YFSETQ. CDR3 region: CASSLPPEVREGHQPQHF. For the CDR3, the DNA is TGCGCCAGCAGCTTGCCCCCCGAGGTCAGGGAAGGGCATCAGCCCCAGCATTTT.

This chain uses TRBV11-3 with TRBJ1-1, with D uncertain. The length of the CDR3 is 15 residues. The germline V gene has CDR1 SGHNT and CDR2 YENEEA. Between the trimmed V and J ends, which lost 1 base and 7 bases, there was a span of 16 bases. CDR3 residues: CASSLGPYSPGEAFF. The CDR3 region has the DNA TGTGCCAGCAGCTTAGGCCCCTACTCCCCTGGTGAAGCTTTCTTT. Using reference TRBV11-3 and TRBJ1-1 for the parts outside the CDR3, the full variable domain is EAGVVQSPRYKIIEKKQPVAFWCNPISGHNTLYWYLQNLGQGPELLIRYENEEAVDDSQLPKDRFSAERLKGVDSTLKIQPAELGDSAVYLCASSLGPYSPGEAFFGQGTRLTVV.

This chain joins TRBV6-8 and TRBJ1-2; 8 positions agree with TRBD1. V gave up 5 bases and J gave up 2 bases; unmatched junction bases: 10. CDR3 size: 16 residues. CDR1 MNHGY and CDR2 SAAAGT come from the germline V gene. The CDR3 bases are TGTGCCAGCAGTCCCTCTTACAGGGGGGGAAACTATGGCTACACCTTC. As protein: CASSPSYRGGNYGYTF.

The chain uses TRBV6-8 and TRBJ1-6; D is undetermined. This CDR3 has 13 residues. V lost 11 bases to trimming and J lost 3 bases, with 11 bases between them. Germline-derived CDR1 and CDR2 are MNHGY and SAAAGT. This CDR3 is CAGSTDYNSPLHF. CDR3 nucleotide sequence: TGTGCCGGGTCTACAGACTATAATTCACCCCTCCACTTT.

The V and J genes are TRBV29-1 and TRBJ1-4; no reliable D call. The CDR3 has 12 residues. Germline loops: CDR1 SQVTM, CDR2 ANQGSEA. V lost 7 bases and J lost 4, with 10 bases in between. The chain's CDR3 is CSALQRNEKLFF. The CDR3 DNA is TGCAGCGCCCTCCAGCGTAATGAAAAACTGTTTTTT.

This clone was seen a few times. The chain recombines TRBV11-3 with TRBJ2-6; 10 bases match TRBD1. J was trimmed by 3 bases and V by 6 bases; bases with no gene match: 11. CDR3 length equals 18 residues. Per the germline V gene, CDR1 is SGHNT and CDR2 is YENEEA. The CDR3 protein is CASSLRQGASGGANVLTF. CDR3 bases: TGTGCCAGCAGTTTACGACAGGGGGCAAGTGGTGGGGCCAACGTCCTGACTTTC. Together with reference TRBV11-3 and TRBJ2-6, the CDR3 gives the full variable domain: EAGVVQSPRYKIIEKKQPVAFWCNPISGHNTLYWYLQNLGQGPELLIRYENEEAVDDSQLPKDRFSAERLKGVDSTLKIQPAELGDSAVYLCASSLRQGASGGANVLTFGAGSRLTVL.

This clone was seen a handful of times. The V gene is TRBV6-8, the J gene TRBJ1-2, with 8 bases that match TRBD1. CDR1 is MNHGY and CDR2 is SAAAGT in the germline V gene. After removal of 6 bases from V and 2 bases from J, the junction contained 5 bases not matched to a gene. This CDR3 region has 14 residues. CDR3 bases: TGTGCCAGCAGAAGGGACAGGAACAACTATGGCTACACCTTC. Protein sequence: CASRRDRNNYGYTF.

This clone occurred many times. This specimen includes other DNA sequences encoding the same CDR3. V and J are TRBV6-8 and TRBJ1-5; D gene unclear. The CDR3 spans 14 residues. Trimming shortened V by 5 bases and J by 1 base, and 9 bases separated the two germline ends. The germline V gene has CDR1 MNHGY and CDR2 SAAAGT. The CDR3 loop is CASSRQLSNQPQHF. The CDR3 DNA follows: TGTGCCAGCAGTCGGCAGCTAAGCAATCAGCCCCAGCATTTT.

V and J are TRBV12-5 and TRBJ1-1; the D is unclear. The length of the CDR3 is 11 residues. Germline V gives CDR1 LGHNT, CDR2 FRNRAP. In nucleotides, the CDR3 is TGTGCCAGCGGTGGGAACACTGAAGCTTTCTTT. Amino acids: CASGGNTEAFF.

V is TRBV9 and J is TRBJ2-3, with 8 positions matching TRBD1. CDR1 is SGDLS and CDR2 is YYNGEE in the germline V gene. This CDR3 has 18 amino acids. V lost 4 bases and J lost 0; bases outside the gene matches: 13. The CDR3 sequence is CASSYNKQGGASTDTQYF. CDR3 sequence (DNA): TGTGCCAGCAGCTATAACAAACAGGGGGGTGCTAGCACAGATACGCAGTATTTT. The variable domain in full, completed from reference TRBV9 and TRBJ2-3, reads DSGVTQTPKHLITATGQRVTLRCSPRSGDLSVYWYQQSLDQGLQFLIQYYNGEERAKGNILERFSAQQFPDLHSELNLSSLELGDSALYFCASSYNKQGGASTDTQYFGPGTRLTVL.

This clone was counted between two and nine times. This sequence joins TRBV10-2 and TRBJ1-1, with a weak D call TRBD1 (6 bases). V shed 6 bases and J shed 0 bases, with 14 bases lying between them. The CDR3 spans 15 residues. Germline values: CDR1 WSHSY, CDR2 SAAADI. The DNA of the CDR3 is TGCGCCAGCAGCGACACCACAGGGCTGAACACTGAAGCTTTCTTT. Its protein product is CASSDTTGLNTEAFF.

The chain recombines TRBV5-1 with TRBJ2-5; D gene uncertain. This CDR3 is 15 amino acids long. Germline V CDR1 and CDR2: SGHRS, YFSETQ. Trimming cost V 0 bases and J 1 base, with 10 bases left between them. The CDR3 loop reads CASSLEVGLQETQYF. The CDR3 coding sequence is TGCGCCAGCAGCTTGGAAGTAGGGCTCCAAGAGACCCAGTACTTC.

This chain links TRBV19 with TRBJ1-2; TRBD1 is a possible D gene (6 bases). This CDR3 has 13 residues. Germline V gene lookup returns CDR1 LNHDA and CDR2 SQIVND (reference sequence). The V end was cut by 7 bases, the J end by 1 base, with 10 bases between. The CDR3 DNA follows: TGTGCCAGTACCCAAGGGGGTAACTATGGCTACACCTTC. Protein sequence: CASTQGGNYGYTF.

In its sample, this clone was seen a few times. The J gene is TRBJ1-5, the V gene TRBV7-4; the D is unclear. V was shortened by 3 bases and J by 4 bases, with 13 bases between the two germline ends. Germline CDR1 reads SGHVT; CDR2 reads SQSDAQ. The CDR3 spans 15 residues. The CDR3 here is CASSFVSQKNQPQHF. The CDR3 DNA reads TGTGCCAGCAGCTTTGTCTCGCAGAAAAATCAGCCCCAGCATTTT.